A selection of T cell receptor beta chains follows, all from one sample in a study of low-dose radiotherapy and immunotherapy resistance in tumors. TCRdb re-called the reads with MiXCR, one entry per CDR3 protein. The sample yields just over 90,000 distinct CDR3 sequences, less than 25% seen once. This sample comprised PBMCs, obtained after low-dose radiotherapy plus immunotherapy. The receptors here all came from a female donor with ovarian cancer. Each CDR3 is given with its conserved first and last residue. The D gene is left open where the match is weak. The size field is filled for only some rows; it gives once, few, many or a size class.

clone_size d_call j_call v_call cdr3_nt cdr3_aa
many - TRBJ1-4 TRBV29-1 TGCAGCGTTGGGGCCTGGGAAAAACTGTTTTTT CSVGAWEKLFF
once - TRBJ1-2 TRBV7-2 TGTGCCAGCAGCTTAAGGGAGGTGGGGAACTATGGCTACACCTTC CASSLREVGNYGYTF
many - TRBJ2-5 TRBV10-3 TGTGCCATCAGTGGGGTTGAGCAAGAGACCCAGTACTTC CAISGVEQETQYF
many TRBD1 TRBJ2-7 TRBV6-5 TGTGCCAGCAGCCGGGGGACAGGGGGCAAGTACGAGCAGTACTTC CASSRGTGGKYEQYF
many - TRBJ2-7 TRBV7-9 TGTGCCAGCAGCCTGGGCGGACGGAGAGCAAACTACGAGCAGTACTTC CASSLGGRRANYEQYF
many - TRBJ2-5 TRBV7-3 TGTGCCAGCAGCCCTGCGGGACTTGGCGCCCAGTACTTC CASSPAGLGAQYF
many TRBD2 TRBJ2-1 TRBV19 TGTGCCAGTAGTGTCGCTAGCGGGAGGATTTCCTACAATGAGCAGTTCTTC CASSVASGRISYNEQFF
many TRBD2 TRBJ2-1 TRBV6-2/TRBV6-3 TGTGCCAGCAGTACCGGGACTAGTAATGAGCAGTTCTTC CASSTGTSNEQFF
- TRBD2 TRBJ2-5 TRBV5-6 TGTGCCAGCAGCTTGGTTCTAGCGGGACAAGAGACCCAGTACTTC CASSLVLAGQETQYF
- TRBD1 TRBJ2-7 TRBV28 TGTCTCGCAGGGACAGGAGTCTACGAGCAGTACTTC CLAGTGVYEQYF
many - TRBJ2-7 TRBV4-3 TGCGCCAGCAGCCAAGATATGGGGCAGCTCTACGAGCAGTACTTC CASSQDMGQLYEQYF
few - TRBJ1-2 TRBV20-1 TGCAGTGCTAGAGTGGCAGGGATAAACTATGGCTACACCTTC CSARVAGINYGYTF
many TRBD2 TRBJ2-1 TRBV29-1 TGCAGCGCGGGAGCCCCCCAGCGGGACTACAATGAGCAGTTCTTC CSAGAPQRDYNEQFF
- - TRBJ2-1 TRBV5-8 TGTGCCAGCAGGGGGACCGCCAAGTTCTTC CASRGTAKFF
many - TRBJ2-1 TRBV28 TGTGCCAGTGGCCCGGACATCTCCTACAATGAGCAGTTCTTC CASGPDISYNEQFF
many TRBD1 TRBJ1-5 TRBV7-2 TGTGCCAGCAGCCCAAGGACAGGGGGGTTTCAGCCCCAGCATTTT CASSPRTGGFQPQHF
many - TRBJ1-2 TRBV7-9 TGTGCCAGCAGCCTGGATCTTGACTATGGCTACACCTTC CASSLDLDYGYTF
- TRBD2 TRBJ2-1 TRBV5-1 TGCGCCAGCAGCGCCGGGACTAGCGACGAGCAGTTCTTC CASSAGTSDEQFF
- TRBD1 TRBJ1-5 TRBV10-1 TGCGCCAGCAGTACAGGGGTCGGTCAGCCCCAGCATTTT CASSTGVGQPQHF
many TRBD1 TRBJ2-1 TRBV24-1 TGTGCCACCAGTGAACCCTCGGACAGGTACAATGAGCAGTTCTTC CATSEPSDRYNEQFF
many TRBD1 TRBJ1-5 TRBV6-2/TRBV6-3 TGTGCCAGCAGAGACAGGGGAGGTCAGCCCCAGCATTTT CASRDRGGQPQHF
- - TRBJ2-4 TRBV5-8 TGTGCCAGCAGCTTGGCATACGGCGGAAATGACATTCAGTGCTTC CASSLAYGGNDIQCF
many - TRBJ2-6 TRBV12-5 TGTGCTAGTGGTTTGGTAACAGGGCCCGAATCTGGGGCCAACGTCCTGACTTTC CASGLVTGPESGANVLTF
many TRBD1 TRBJ1-5 TRBV2 TGTGCCAGCAGTCGGACGGGGCAGGGGGGCAATCAGCCCCAGCATTTT CASSRTGQGGNQPQHF
many - TRBJ2-2 TRBV7-8 TGTGCCAGCAGCTTAGCGGCCGACGACACCGGGGAGCTGTTTTTT CASSLAADDTGELFF
- - TRBJ1-5 TRBV5-1 TGCGCCAGCAGCTCGGGACTGGAGAGCAATCAGCCCCAGCATTTT CASSSGLESNQPQHF
many TRBD2 TRBJ2-3 TRBV29-1 TGCAGCGTCCAAAACATTCTAGCGGGAGAAGGGGGCCTCACAGATACGCAGTATTTT CSVQNILAGEGGLTDTQYF
many TRBD1 TRBJ2-2 TRBV24-1 TGTGCCACCAGCTCCTACGGGACAGGGAACACCGGGGAGCTGTTTTTT CATSSYGTGNTGELFF
- TRBD1 TRBJ2-7 TRBV27 TGTGCCAGCAGTTTATTCCAGGGGGCCTACGAGCAGTACTTC CASSLFQGAYEQYF
many - TRBJ2-3 TRBV20-1 TGCAGTGCTAGTTCTGGAGAGATCTCAGATACGCAGTATTTT CSASSGEISDTQYF
many TRBD1 TRBJ1-1 TRBV29-1 TGCAGCGTTGAACCAGGGACAGGATCGAACACTGAAGCTTTCTTT CSVEPGTGSNTEAFF
many - TRBJ1-1 TRBV6-2/TRBV6-3 TGTGCCAGCACCTACGGGTCCTTTATGAACACTGAAGCTTTCTTT CASTYGSFMNTEAFF
many - TRBJ2-7 TRBV7-6 TGTGCCAGCAGCCCGCGACCCCCGGGACAAATACCTTCCTACGAGCAGTACTTC CASSPRPPGQIPSYEQYF
many TRBD2 TRBJ2-3 TRBV19 TGTGCCAGTAGTATTAAAGCGGGAACAGATACGCAGTATTTT CASSIKAGTDTQYF
many TRBD2 TRBJ2-3 TRBV5-1 TGCGCCAGCACCGCGACTAGCGGGACAGATACGCAGTATTTT CASTATSGTDTQYF
- - TRBJ2-1 TRBV21-1 TGTGCCAGCAGCGTAGACACAGGCTCCTACAATGAGCAGTTCTTC CASSVDTGSYNEQFF
few - TRBJ2-6 TRBV3-1 TGTGCCAGCAGCCAAGATAACACTGGGGCCAACGTCCTGACTTTC CASSQDNTGANVLTF
many - TRBJ2-1 TRBV11-2 TGTGCCAGCAGCTCAGCCGGGACCATAAAGTACAATGAGCAGTTCTTC CASSSAGTIKYNEQFF
many - TRBJ2-5 TRBV7-9 TGTGCCAGCAGCTCTTCTAGATCCTGGCACTTC CASSSSRSWHF
many - TRBJ1-2 TRBV12-3/TRBV12-4 TGTGCCAGCAGTTTAGGTACAGAAGCTAACTATGGCTACACCTTC CASSLGTEANYGYTF
- TRBD1 TRBJ1-2 TRBV4-2 TGTGCCAGCAGCGGTACCGGGACAGGACTCTATGGCTACACCTTC CASSGTGTGLYGYTF
many TRBD1 TRBJ1-5 TRBV12-5 TGTGCTAGTGGTTTGGTACAGGGTACAGGGGGAGGCAATCAGCCCCAGCATTTT CASGLVQGTGGGNQPQHF
many TRBD2 TRBJ2-2 TRBV25-1 TGTGCCAGCAGTGAATTGAGCGGGAGAGCCGGGGAGCTGTTTTTT CASSELSGRAGELFF
many TRBD1 TRBJ2-2 TRBV7-2 TGTGCCAGCAGGCGTACAGGGGGAGTGGCCGGGGAGCTGTTTTTT CASRRTGGVAGELFF
many - TRBJ2-5 TRBV5-6 TGTGCCAGCAGCTCCGCCCAAAATACTAGTCCGGGTTTAACCCAGTACTTC CASSSAQNTSPGLTQYF
- - TRBJ2-5 TRBV5-8 TGTGCCAGCAGCTTGGGGTGGGGAGAGACCCAGTACTTC CASSLGWGETQYF
many TRBD1 TRBJ2-3 TRBV28 TGTGCCAGCAGTCCAAACAGGGGCGGAACAGATACGCAGTATTTT CASSPNRGGTDTQYF
many - TRBJ2-3 TRBV24-1 TGTGCCACCAGTGATTCGTGGGGATTCACAGATACGCAGTATTTT CATSDSWGFTDTQYF
- - TRBJ1-5 TRBV4-2 TGTGCCAGCAGCCAAGATCATGTAGGTGACAGAACGGACAGCCAGCATTTT CASSQDHVGDRTDSQHF
many - TRBJ1-1 TRBV5-6 TGTGCCAGCAGCGCCTTACCTACGACAGTATGGGACACTGAAGCTTTCTTT CASSALPTTVWDTEAFF
many - TRBJ2-1 TRBV19 TGTGCCAGTAGTATCTATAACAATGAGCAGTTCTTC CASSIYNNEQFF
many TRBD1 TRBJ1-1 TRBV14 TGTGCCAGCGAAGGGGACAGGATCATGAACACTGAAGCTTTCTTT CASEGDRIMNTEAFF
many - TRBJ2-7 TRBV9 TGTGCCAGCAAAGAAGCCTGTTTGGGGGGAAGAGACTACGAGCAGTACTTC CASKEACLGGRDYEQYF
many TRBD2 TRBJ2-5 TRBV7-9 TGTGCCAGCACCGAAGGGACTAGGCAAGAGACCCAGTACTTC CASTEGTRQETQYF
many - TRBJ2-3 TRBV28 TGTGCCACCTCCGCAATAGAGGGCCACTTATCCACAGATACGCAGTATTTT CATSAIEGHLSTDTQYF
- - TRBJ1-5 TRBV19 TGTGCCAGTAGTATAGAGGGAGGGAATAGCAATCAGCCCCAGCATTTT CASSIEGGNSNQPQHF
many TRBD1 TRBJ2-7 TRBV5-1 TGCGCCAGCAGCCGTGCTACAGGGGGCTCCTACGAGCAGTACTTC CASSRATGGSYEQYF